A selection of T cell receptor beta chains follows, all from one sample in a study of T cell changes during pregnancy in multiple sclerosis. Profiled with immunoSEQ multiplex PCR; TCRdb holds only in-frame clones, not every one. The sample has about 77,000 clones, around 91% seen once. This specimen consisted of peripheral blood, obtained before pregnancy. These receptors all come from a female donor with multiple sclerosis, enrolled in a pregnancy study. CDR3s include the opening cysteine and the closing phenylalanine or tryptophan. A D gene is named only where the DNA matches it firmly. Rows give clone size only sometimes, using once, few, many, or a class for an expanded clone.

TRBD1	TRBV7-8	TRBJ1-5	.	TGTGCCAGCAGCGTGGACAGGGATCAGCCCCAGCATTTT	CASSVDRDQPQHF
TRBD1	TRBV10-3	TRBJ1-1	.	TGTGCCATCAGTGAGCGGACAGGGGGCGAGACTGAAGCTTTCTTT	CAISERTGGETEAFF
.	TRBV4-2	TRBJ1-5	.	TGTGCCAGCAGCCAAGACCCCCAGGGCCAGGGTGGACAGCCCCAGCATTTT	CASSQDPQGQGGQPQHF
TRBD1	TRBV4-1	TRBJ1-4	.	TGCGCCAGCAGCCATGGATCCGGGACAGGGGATGAAAAACTGTTTTTT	CASSHGSGTGDEKLFF
.	TRBV28	TRBJ2-7	.	TGTGCCAGCAGTCTCGCTGGGAGGCGAGCCTACGAGCAGTACTTC	CASSLAGRRAYEQYF
.	TRBV29-1	TRBJ1-2	.	TGCAGCGCCGACACACAGGGAGTCGATGGCTACACCTTC	CSADTQGVDGYTF
.	TRBV4-3	TRBJ1-4	once	TGCGCCAGCAGCCGCCTCCGCGGAGGTGAAAAACTGTTTTTT	CASSRLRGGEKLFF
.	TRBV5-5	TRBJ1-1	.	TGTGCCAGCAGCTCGGGGATTGAAGCTTTCTTT	CASSSGIEAFF
.	TRBV6-1	TRBJ2-2	.	TGTGCCAGCAGTGAAGGCCCCGACAGGAACACCGGGGAGCTGTTTTTT	CASSEGPDRNTGELFF
TRBD1	TRBV5-1	TRBJ1-4	.	TGCGCCAGCATGGGACAGCAGAATGAAAAACTGTTTTTT	CASMGQQNEKLFF
.	TRBV27	TRBJ1-3	once	TGTGCCAGCAGTTTTTCAGGGTCCGGAAACACCATATATTTT	CASSFSGSGNTIYF
.	TRBV4-3	TRBJ1-1	.	TGCGCCAGCAGCCAAGGCGTTCGGGGTTTTTATTTGAACACTGAAGCTTTCTTT	CASSQGVRGFYLNTEAFF
.	TRBV4-2	TRBJ2-7	.	TGTGCCAGCAGCCCAGTAGGGGCCCAGCAGTACTTC	CASSPVGAQQYF